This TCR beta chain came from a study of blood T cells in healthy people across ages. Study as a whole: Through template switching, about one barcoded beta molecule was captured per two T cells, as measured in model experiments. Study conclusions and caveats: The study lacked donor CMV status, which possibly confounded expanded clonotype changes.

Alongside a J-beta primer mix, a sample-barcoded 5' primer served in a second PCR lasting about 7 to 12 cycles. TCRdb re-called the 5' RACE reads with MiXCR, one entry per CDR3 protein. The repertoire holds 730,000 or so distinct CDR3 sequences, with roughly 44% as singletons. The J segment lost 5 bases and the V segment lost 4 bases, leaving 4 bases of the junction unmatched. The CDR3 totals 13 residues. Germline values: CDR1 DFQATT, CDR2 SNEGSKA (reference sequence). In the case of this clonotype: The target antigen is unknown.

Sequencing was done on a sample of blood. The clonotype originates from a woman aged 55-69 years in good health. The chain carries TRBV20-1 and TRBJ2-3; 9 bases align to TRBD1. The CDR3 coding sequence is TGCAGTGCTACCGGGACAGGGTTAGATACGCAGTATTTT. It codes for CSATGTGLDTQYF.